This T cell receptor (beta chain) was identified during a study of blood T cells in healthy people across ages. For the study at large: Template switching retrieved approximately one barcoded beta molecule for each two T cells. Broader study findings: It was held that the diversity estimates obtained from one million T cells were underestimates. The CMV status of each donor remained undetermined, and this could have confounded shifts in expanded clonotypes. The recorded TCR beta diversity per million T cells decreased in a roughly linear manner with age.

This clonotype has just a few counts. Its antigen remains unknown. Trimming removed 5 bases from V and 7 bases from J; junction bases left unmatched: 4. CDR3 length: 13 residues. Germline loops: CDR1 MNHEY, CDR2 SMNVEV (reference sequence). A second PCR, run for about 7 to 11 cycles, used a sample-barcoded 5' primer plus a J-beta primer mix. MiXCR, run by TCRdb on the 5' RACE reads, gives a single entry per CDR3 protein. Seen here are approximately 1.5 million distinct CDR3 sequences, 42% observed once, and the top ten hold over 3.5%. The sequence was obtained from a woman younger than 30 in good health. The rearrangement uses TRBV27 and TRBJ2-4; 8 nucleotides match TRBD1. The specimen was blood. In DNA form, the CDR3 reads TGTGCCAGCAGTCGACGGGACAGGAACATTCAGTACTTC. This codes for CASSRRDRNIQYF.